This T cell receptor (beta chain) is drawn from a study of T cells in Graves' hyperthyroidism and ophthalmopathy. Study findings and constraints: In simple terms, a model built on 13 V-J features told ophthalmopathy apart from stable hyperthyroidism. Blood held most thyroid clonotypes expanded above 0.001 frequency.

Patients aged 18 to 65 had newly diagnosed hyperthyroidism lasting under 2 months. The diagnostic basis comprised clinical symptoms, serum thyroxine and TRAb, thyroid ultrasound and orbital computed tomography. The investigators amplified TCR beta CDR3 regions from RNA transcripts. The HTBI primer set drove a first-round RT-PCR of the TCR CDR3. One entry per CDR3 protein, called by TCRdb with MiXCR from the multiplex PCR reads. The sample has a few hundred thousand distinct CDR3 sequences, roughly an eighth seen once; the top ten hold about 5%. To note about this clonotype: Antigen unknown.

The CDR3 is 16 amino acids. The J segment lost 4 bases and the V segment lost 0 bases, leaving 4 bases of the junction unmatched. Germline V lookup: CDR1 KGHSH, CDR2 LQKENI. The chain couples TRBV18 to TRBJ2-2; 8 positions match TRBD1. Sequenced sample: blood. The origin of this receptor is a woman between 18 and 30 years old with Graves' hyperthyroidism. CDR3 sequence reads: CASSPPDRVRTGELFF. As DNA, the CDR3 is TGTGCCAGCTCACCACCGGACAGGGTACGCACCGGGGAGCTGTTTTTT.